Listed below are T cell receptor beta chains from one sample, sequenced in a study of cytomegalovirus exposure and HLA in healthy donors. Method: immunoSEQ multiplex PCR; TCRdb's copy keeps in-frame clones and lacks some. The sample consists of over 85,000 clones, 65% to 80% of them appearing once. The material sequenced was PBMCs. Every receptor here comes from a man aged 30-40 years in good health and CMV-seropositive. Both conserved end residues are part of each CDR3. A D gene is named only where the DNA matches it firmly. Size is omitted from some rows. Given values are once, few, many or a class for expanded clones.

j_call,clone_size,v_call,d_call,cdr3_aa,cdr3_nt
TRBJ2-2,.,TRBV29-1,.,CSVERVNTGELFF,TGCAGCGTTGAAAGAGTGAACACCGGGGAGCTGTTTTTT
TRBJ2-7,.,TRBV25-1,.,CASSELRGKTSYEQYF,TGTGCCAGCAGTGAATTGAGGGGGAAAACATCCTACGAGCAGTACTTC
TRBJ2-2,.,TRBV19,TRBD1,CATHDRATGELFF,TGTGCCACCCATGACAGGGCCACCGGGGAGCTGTTTTTT
TRBJ2-3,.,TRBV28,TRBD2,CASRGTSGGTDTQYF,TGTGCCAGCAGGGGGACTAGCGGAGGCACAGATACGCAGTATTTT
TRBJ2-7,.,TRBV11-2,.,CASSLQGSYEQYF,TGTGCCAGCAGCTTGCAGGGCTCCTACGAGCAGTACTTC
TRBJ2-3,.,TRBV7-9,TRBD2,CASSLALLAGGLSTDTQYF,TGTGCCAGCAGCTTAGCGCTCCTAGCGGGGGGACTCAGCACAGATACGCAGTATTTT
TRBJ1-1,.,TRBV5-5,.,CASSLEGVGTEAFF,TGTGCCAGCAGCTTGGAGGGGGTGGGCACTGAAGCTTTCTTT
TRBJ2-5,once,TRBV4-1,.,CASSQAVSPISETQYF,TGCGCCAGCAGCCAAGCGGTGTCTCCAATCTCAGAGACCCAGTACTTC
TRBJ2-5,once,TRBV29-1,TRBD2,CSVAGTSGGAGETQYF,TGCAGCGTTGCGGGGACTAGCGGGGGGGCGGGTGAGACCCAGTACTTC
TRBJ1-1,.,TRBV7-9,.,CASSQKSEKTEAFF,TGTGCCAGCAGCCAGAAAAGCGAAAAGACTGAAGCTTTCTTT
TRBJ2-3,.,TRBV11-2,.,CASSLDPRLRTDTQYF,TGTGCCAGCAGCTTAGATCCTCGACTTCGCACAGATACGCAGTATTTT
TRBJ2-6,.,TRBV19,.,CASSDRGGSGANVLTF,TGTGCCAGTAGTGACAGGGGAGGGTCTGGGGCCAACGTCCTGACTTTC
TRBJ1-3,.,TRBV11-2,.,CASSRAINSGNTIYF,TGTGCCAGCAGCCGTGCGATAAACTCTGGAAACACCATATATTTT
TRBJ1-2,.,TRBV6-5,TRBD1,CASSLGQGVVGYTF,TGTGCCAGCAGTCTGGGACAGGGGGTGGTTGGCTACACCTTC
TRBJ1-1,.,TRBV6-5,TRBD1,CASSYFQGGAGTEAFF,TGTGCCAGCAGTTACTTCCAAGGGGGCGCGGGCACTGAAGCTTTCTTT
TRBJ2-3,.,TRBV4-3,TRBD2,CASSQERIAGGFADTQYF,TGCGCCAGCAGCCAAGAGAGGATAGCGGGGGGATTTGCAGATACGCAGTATTTT
TRBJ2-2,.,TRBV19,.,CASSMYGLAGGELFF,TGTGCCAGTAGTATGTATGGTCTAGCTGGCGGGGAGCTGTTTTTT
TRBJ2-2,few,TRBV25-1,.,CASSDGGVRISITGELFF,TGTGCCAGCAGTGATGGTGGTGTGAGGATCTCGATTACCGGGGAGCTGTTTTTT
TRBJ1-1,few,TRBV14,.,CASSQSGDSEAFF,TGTGCCAGCAGCCAAAGCGGCGATTCTGAAGCTTTCTTT
TRBJ1-2,.,TRBV9,TRBD1,CASSVRTGGGGYTF,TGTGCCAGCAGCGTAAGAACAGGGGGCGGTGGCTACACCTTC
TRBJ2-7,.,TRBV29-1,.,CSVDQGTYEQYF,TGCAGCGTTGACCAGGGAACCTACGAGCAGTACTTC
TRBJ1-2,once,TRBV6-5,.,CASRIIGGGYTF,TGTGCCAGCAGAATCATCGGGGGTGGCTACACCTTC
TRBJ2-2,few,TRBV5-1,.,CASSGQRTGELFF,TGCGCCAGCAGCGGACAGAGGACCGGGGAGCTGTTTTTT
TRBJ1-2,.,TRBV5-6,TRBD1,CASSSTGLEGYGYTF,TGTGCCAGCAGCTCGACAGGGCTTGAGGGGTATGGCTACACCTTC
TRBJ1-1,.,TRBV10-2,.,CASNGYRRNTEAFF,TGCGCCAGCAATGGGTACAGGAGGAACACTGAAGCTTTCTTT
TRBJ2-7,.,TRBV19,.,CASSITGDFYEQYF,TGTGCCAGTAGTATCACCGGGGACTTCTACGAGCAGTACTTC
TRBJ1-2,.,TRBV29-1,.,CSVSGQYGYTF,TGCAGCGTTTCTGGACAGTATGGCTACACCTTC
TRBJ2-5,.,TRBV15,TRBD1,CATSHGTAQETQYF,TGTGCCACCAGCCATGGGACAGCCCAAGAGACCCAGTACTTC
TRBJ2-5,.,TRBV7-6,TRBD1,CASSLGRYRGEEETQYF,TGTGCCAGCAGCTTAGGTAGATACAGGGGAGAAGAGGAGACCCAGTACTTC
TRBJ2-7,many,TRBV10-3,TRBD1,CAISGQGDYEQYF,TGTGCCATCAGCGGACAGGGGGACTACGAGCAGTACTTC
TRBJ2-2,.,TRBV9,TRBD2,CASSVDGGGAAGELFF,TGTGCCAGCAGCGTAGATGGCGGGGGGGCGGCCGGGGAGCTGTTTTTT
TRBJ1-1,.,TRBV5-1,.,CASSLAGGIMNTEAFF,TGCGCCAGCAGCTTGGCGGGGGGGATCATGAACACTGAAGCTTTCTTT
TRBJ2-2,.,TRBV7-8,.,CASSSQGTNTGELFF,TGTGCCAGCAGCTCCCAGGGTACGAACACCGGGGAGCTGTTTTTT
TRBJ1-2,.,TRBV19,TRBD1,CASSSRTGRLPNYGYTF,TGTGCCAGTAGTTCACGGACAGGGCGGTTACCTAACTATGGCTACACCTTC
TRBJ1-5,.,TRBV5-6,.,CASSQGLQGGNQPQHF,TGTGCCAGCAGCCAAGGTCTGCAGGGCGGCAATCAGCCCCAGCATTTT
TRBJ1-2,.,TRBV27,.,CASSLRVTGEGGYTF,TGTGCCAGCAGTTTAAGGGTGACTGGGGAGGGTGGCTACACCTTC
TRBJ2-5,.,TRBV15,TRBD2,CATTIVERGGPKTQYF,TGTGCCACCACCATAGTAGAGCGGGGGGGCCCGAAGACCCAGTACTTC
TRBJ1-1,.,TRBV7-9,TRBD1,CASSLVRDSEAFF,TGTGCCAGCAGCTTAGTCCGGGACAGCGAAGCTTTCTTT
TRBJ2-3,.,TRBV4-3,TRBD1,CASSQQLQGPPTDTQYF,TGCGCCAGCAGCCAGCAATTACAGGGGCCCCCCACAGATACGCAGTATTTT
TRBJ2-2,many,TRBV6-6,TRBD1,CATQQGRATGELFF,TGTGCCACTCAACAGGGGCGGGCCACCGGGGAGCTGTTTTTT
TRBJ2-2,.,TRBV7-8,.,CASSFQEANTGELFF,TGTGCCAGCAGCTTCCAGGAAGCGAACACCGGGGAGCTGTTTTTT
TRBJ1-1,.,TRBV7-2,.,CASRTRQENTEAFF,TGTGCCAGCAGAACAAGACAGGAGAACACTGAAGCTTTCTTT
TRBJ1-3,.,TRBV5-5,.,CASSLAGGGGNTIYF,TGTGCCAGCAGCTTGGCCGGGGGAGGGGGAAACACCATATATTTT
TRBJ2-5,.,TRBV5-1,TRBD2,CASSSGRGGETQYF,TGCGCCAGCAGCTCCGGACGGGGGGGAGAGACCCAGTACTTC
TRBJ1-2,few,TRBV19,.,CASSWVAGKAYGYTF,TGTGCCAGTAGTTGGGTTGCAGGGAAGGCCTATGGCTACACCTTC
TRBJ1-2,.,TRBV27,.,CASSSSNYGYTF,TGTGCCAGCAGTTCTTCTAACTATGGCTACACCTTC
TRBJ2-7,.,TRBV10-3,TRBD1,CAISGTGFDEQYF,TGTGCCATCAGTGGGACAGGGTTTGACGAGCAGTACTTC
TRBJ1-1,.,TRBV5-6,.,CASSLRIGEGMNTEAFF,TGTGCCAGCAGCTTGCGGATTGGGGAGGGCATGAACACTGAAGCTTTCTTT
TRBJ2-7,.,TRBV27,TRBD2,CASSLSPLAGGGEQYF,TGTGCCAGCAGTTTATCCCCACTAGCGGGGGGCGGCGAGCAGTACTTC
TRBJ1-1,.,TRBV30,.,CAWNFGQQAFF,TGTGCCTGGAACTTTGGACAGCAGGCTTTCTTT
TRBJ2-3,.,TRBV5-1,.,CASSLAFFTDTQYF,TGCGCCAGCAGCTTGGCCTTCTTCACAGATACGCAGTATTTT
TRBJ2-3,once,TRBV13,TRBD2,CASSLDSLKGGGDTDTQYF,TGTGCCAGCAGCTTAGACTCTCTGAAGGGCGGGGGGGACACAGATACGCAGTATTTT
TRBJ2-7,few,TRBV5-1,TRBD1,CASSLAVGQGADEQYF,TGCGCCAGCAGCTTGGCCGTGGGACAGGGGGCCGACGAGCAGTACTTC
TRBJ2-7,.,TRBV19,TRBD2,CATSRLAGVYEQYF,TGTGCCACCAGTCGGCTAGCGGGCGTCTACGAGCAGTACTTC